Shown below are 10 T cell receptor beta chains from a single sample sequenced in a study of shared clonotypes between healthy human individuals. The protocol was immunoSEQ multiplex PCR, while the TCRdb copy is restricted to in-frame clones and leaves out a portion. In the table there are roughly 2.5 million clones, roughly nine tenths of which are singletons. The material sequenced was naive CD4+ T cells sorted from blood. Subset reported: CD45RA+ positively selected. Receptor source: a man between 18 and 29 years old in good health.

The chain uses TRBV29-1 and TRBJ2-5; no clear D gene. The last part of the DNA fits TRBJ2-7 better; the J call may be wrong. The CDR3 contains 12 residues. Germline lookup yields CDR1 SQVTM and CDR2 ANQGSEA. CDR3 DNA: TGCAGCGTGGGCCCAGGCACCCACGAGCAGTACTTC. Translation gives CSVGPGTHEQYF.

This sequence joins TRBV10-2 and TRBJ2-2, with D possibly matching TRBD1 (5 bases). CDR1 WSHSY and CDR2 SAAADI come from the germline V gene. V lost 4 bases and J 1 base, leaving 13 bases between the germline ends. The CDR3 contains 16 residues. CDR3 residues: CASSASRQRNTGELFF. The CDR3 coding sequence is TGCGCCAGCAGTGCTTCACGACAGAGGAACACCGGGGAGCTGTTTTTT.

The genes are TRBV6-5 and TRBJ2-2; 10 bases line up with TRBD2. Germline V gene lookup returns CDR1 MNHEY and CDR2 SVGAGI. The CDR3 spans 14 residues. J was trimmed by 7 bases and V by 7 bases; bases with no gene match: 6. The CDR3 reads CASKTSGIHGELFF. For the CDR3, the DNA is TGTGCCAGCAAAACTAGCGGGATTCACGGGGAGCTGTTTTTT.

The V and J genes are TRBV4-2 and TRBJ1-3; 9 bases match TRBD1. Trimming removed 1 base from V and 0 bases from J; junction bases left unmatched: 13. The CDR3 loop spans 20 amino acids. Germline V gives CDR1 LGHNA, CDR2 YNFKEQ. Written as DNA, the CDR3 is TGTGCCAGCAGCCAAGTCGGTCGGGACAGGGCTATGAGCTCTGGAAACACCATATATTTT. Its protein is CASSQVGRDRAMSSGNTIYF.

The rearrangement joins TRBV9 to TRBJ2-7, with a possible D match to TRBD2 (5 bases). Trimming shortened V by 0 bases and J by 3 bases, and 13 bases separated the two germline ends. Germline V gene sequence: CDR1 SGDLS, CDR2 YYNGEE. The length of the CDR3 is 15 residues. CDR3 DNA sequence: TGTGCCAGCAGCGTAGCCCCAGCGGTTCTCTACGAGCAGTACTTC. This sequence encodes CASSVAPAVLYEQYF.

Comments on this clone: One junction end disagrees with the germline gene, perhaps due to a read error. The gene calls are TRBV30 and TRBJ2-7; 8 bases fit TRBD1. This CDR3 has 11 residues. Germline-derived CDR1 and CDR2 are GTSNPN and SVGIG (reference sequence). The DNA of the CDR3 is TGCGAGGACAGGGTCACCTACGAGCAGTACTTC. This encodes CEDRVTYEQYF.

The chain couples TRBV7-2 to TRBJ1-6; 7 bases align to TRBD1. The CDR3 is 17 amino acids. With V trimmed by 5 bases and J by 0 bases, 7 bases remained unmatched. CDR1 and CDR2 from the germline V gene are SGHTA and FQGNSA. CDR3 amino acids: CASSKDRLASYNSPLHF. The CDR3 DNA reads TGTGCCAGCAGCAAGGACAGGCTCGCCTCCTATAATTCACCCCTCCACTTT.

Worth noting for this clone: The same CDR3 arises from other DNA sequences in this sample as well. The chain carries TRBV6-1 and TRBJ2-3; the D is unclear. The germline CDR1 and CDR2 sequences are MNHNS and SASEGT. Trimming stripped 6 bases from V and 6 bases from J, with 10 bases between. CDR3 length equals 12 residues. The CDR3 DNA reads TGTGCCAGCAGCCCCGGGTGGGATACGCAGTATTTT. This translates into CASSPGWDTQYF.

The chain joins TRBV18 to TRBJ1-5; 9 nucleotides line up with TRBD1. V shed 4 bases and J 7 bases; nucleotides not matched to a gene: 11. This CDR3 spans 16 amino acids. CDR1 is KGHSH, CDR2 LQKENI, per germline. The CDR3 region is CASSQGRQGVQQPQHF. CDR3 in DNA: TGTGCCAGCTCACAGGGACGACAGGGGGTTCAACAGCCCCAGCATTTT.

As regards this clone: This same CDR3 is encoded by further DNA sequences in the sample. The chain has TRBV30 and TRBJ1-3, with a tentative D call TRBD1 (5 bases). Germline V CDR1 and CDR2: GTSNPN, SVGIG (reference sequence). Trimming left V 2 bases short and J 2 bases short, with 7 bases between. The length of the CDR3 is 13 residues. CDR3 in amino acids: CAWSRGAGNTIYF. CDR3 nucleotides: TGTGCCTGGAGTAGGGGAGCTGGAAACACCATATATTTT.